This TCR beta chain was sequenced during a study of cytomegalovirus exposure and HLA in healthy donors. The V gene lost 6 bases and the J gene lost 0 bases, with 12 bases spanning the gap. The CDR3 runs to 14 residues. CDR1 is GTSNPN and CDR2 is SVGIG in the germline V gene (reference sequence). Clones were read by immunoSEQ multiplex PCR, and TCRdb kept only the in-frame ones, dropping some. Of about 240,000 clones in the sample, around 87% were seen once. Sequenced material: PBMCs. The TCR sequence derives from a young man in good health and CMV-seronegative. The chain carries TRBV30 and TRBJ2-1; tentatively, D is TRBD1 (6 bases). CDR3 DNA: TGTGCCTGCGGGACGGACAGCTCCTACAATGAGCAGTTCTTC. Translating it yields CACGTDSSYNEQFF.